This TCR beta chain was sequenced during a study of blood T cell repertoires in COVID-19. Study at large: Sources were T cells, B-cell-depleted T cells, or PBMCs; the material itself was cDNA or gDNA.

The CDR3 has 13 residues. V lost 4 bases to trimming and J lost 1 base, with 7 bases between them. The V gene's germline CDR1 is MDHEN and CDR2 SYDVKM. Original analysis: It was from reference gene primer amplification that nucleated cell counts were estimated. TCRdb's copy holds only in-frame clones and misses some; the assay was immunoSEQ multiplex PCR. The D gene and trimming were derived from the DNA, and the V and J assignments and clone size from that table. The sample yields 25,000 to 35,000 clones, roughly 88% seen once. The sequencing input was peripheral blood. This receptor was obtained from a human donor in a cohort sampled during active COVID-19. The rearrangement uses TRBV28 and TRBJ1-2; no firm D call. In DNA, the CDR3 is TGTGCCAGCAGTTCGAGCGATAACTATGGCTACACCTTC. Protein: CASSSSDNYGYTF.